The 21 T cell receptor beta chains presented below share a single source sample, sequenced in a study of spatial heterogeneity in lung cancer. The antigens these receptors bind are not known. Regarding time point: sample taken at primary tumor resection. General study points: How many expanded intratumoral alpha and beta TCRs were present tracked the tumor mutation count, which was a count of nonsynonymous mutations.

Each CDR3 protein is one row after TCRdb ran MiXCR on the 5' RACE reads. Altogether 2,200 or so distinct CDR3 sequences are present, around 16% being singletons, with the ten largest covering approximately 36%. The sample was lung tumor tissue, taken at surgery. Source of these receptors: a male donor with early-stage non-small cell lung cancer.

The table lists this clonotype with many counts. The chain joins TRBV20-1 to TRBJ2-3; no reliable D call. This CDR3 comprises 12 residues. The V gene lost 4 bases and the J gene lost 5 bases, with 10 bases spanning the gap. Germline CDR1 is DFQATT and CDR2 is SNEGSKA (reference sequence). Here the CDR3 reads CSATILGDTQYF. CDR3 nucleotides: TGCAGTGCTACCATACTCGGAGATACGCAGTATTTT.

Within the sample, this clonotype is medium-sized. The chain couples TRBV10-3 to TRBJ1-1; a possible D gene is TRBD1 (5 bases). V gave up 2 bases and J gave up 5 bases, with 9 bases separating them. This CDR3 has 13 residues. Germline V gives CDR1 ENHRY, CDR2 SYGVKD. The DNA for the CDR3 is TGTGCCATCAGTGAGGGCAGGGCAACTGAAGCTTTCTTT. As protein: CAISEGRATEAFF.

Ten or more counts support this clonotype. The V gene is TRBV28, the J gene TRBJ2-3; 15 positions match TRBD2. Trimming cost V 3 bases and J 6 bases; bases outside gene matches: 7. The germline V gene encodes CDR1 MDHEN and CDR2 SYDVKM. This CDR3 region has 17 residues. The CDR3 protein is CASSLGLAGGGSDTQYF. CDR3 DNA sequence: TGTGCCAGCAGTTTGGGACTAGCGGGGGGTGGGAGTGATACGCAGTATTTT.

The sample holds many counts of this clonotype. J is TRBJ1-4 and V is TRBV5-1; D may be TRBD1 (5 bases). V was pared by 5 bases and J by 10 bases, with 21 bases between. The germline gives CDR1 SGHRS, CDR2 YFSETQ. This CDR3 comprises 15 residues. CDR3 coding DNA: TGCGCCAGCAGGTTGTCCCAGGGCGGTCTGGGAAAACTGTTTTTT. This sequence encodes CASRLSQGGLGKLFF.

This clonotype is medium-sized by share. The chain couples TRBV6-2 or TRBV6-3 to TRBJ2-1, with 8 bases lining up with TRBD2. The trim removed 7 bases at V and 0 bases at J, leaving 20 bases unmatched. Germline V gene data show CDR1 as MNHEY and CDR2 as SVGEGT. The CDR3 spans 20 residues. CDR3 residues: CASIQMPSGSLMFSYNEQFF. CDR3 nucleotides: TGTGCCAGCATCCAGATGCCAAGCGGGAGTCTAATGTTCTCCTACAATGAGCAGTTCTTC.

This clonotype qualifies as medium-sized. The CDR3 DNA reads as TGCAGTGCTAGAGAAGTGCCGAGCGGGTTGGACCAAGAGACCCAGTACTTC. Translated, it gives CSAREVPSGLDQETQYF. This chain joins TRBV20-1 and TRBJ2-5, with a tentative D call TRBD2 (6 bases). V was cut by 0 bases and J by 0 bases, with 17 bases left in between. The CDR3 length is 17 residues. Germline CDR1 DFQATT, CDR2 SNEGSKA (reference sequence).

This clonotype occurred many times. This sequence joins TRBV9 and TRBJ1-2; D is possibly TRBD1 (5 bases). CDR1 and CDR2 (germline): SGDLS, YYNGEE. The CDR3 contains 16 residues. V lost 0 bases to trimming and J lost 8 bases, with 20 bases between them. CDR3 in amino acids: CASSVEDTNAPGGYTF. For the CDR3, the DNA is TGTGCCAGCAGCGTAGAGGACACGAATGCCCCTGGGGGCTACACCTTC.

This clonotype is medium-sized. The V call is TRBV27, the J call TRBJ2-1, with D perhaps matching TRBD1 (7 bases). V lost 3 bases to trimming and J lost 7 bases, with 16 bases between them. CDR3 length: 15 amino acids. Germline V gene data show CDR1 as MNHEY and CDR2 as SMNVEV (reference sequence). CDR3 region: CASSLQGGTVNEQFF. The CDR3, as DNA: TGTGCCAGCAGTTTGCAGGGGGGTACCGTTAATGAGCAGTTCTTC.

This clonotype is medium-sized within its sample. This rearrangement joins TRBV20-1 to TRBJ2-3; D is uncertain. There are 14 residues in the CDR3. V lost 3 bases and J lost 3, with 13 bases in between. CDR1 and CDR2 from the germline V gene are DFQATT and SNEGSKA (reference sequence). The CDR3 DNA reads TGCAGTGCTAGGAGTCTCGAAAGTACAGATACGCAGTATTTT. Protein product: CSARSLESTDTQYF.

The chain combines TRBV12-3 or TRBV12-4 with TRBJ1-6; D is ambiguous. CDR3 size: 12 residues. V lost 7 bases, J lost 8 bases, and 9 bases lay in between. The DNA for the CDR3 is TGTGCCAGCAAAATCGGGGATTCACCCCTCCACTTT. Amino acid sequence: CASKIGDSPLHF.

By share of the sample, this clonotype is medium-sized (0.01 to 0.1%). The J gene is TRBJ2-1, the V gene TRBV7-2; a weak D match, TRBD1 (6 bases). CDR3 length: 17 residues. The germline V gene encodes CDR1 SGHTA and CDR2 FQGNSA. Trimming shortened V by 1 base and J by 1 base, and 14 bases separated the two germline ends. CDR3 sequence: CASSLVPTGNSYNEQFF. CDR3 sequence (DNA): TGTGCCAGCAGCTTAGTCCCGACAGGTAATTCCTACAATGAGCAGTTCTTC.

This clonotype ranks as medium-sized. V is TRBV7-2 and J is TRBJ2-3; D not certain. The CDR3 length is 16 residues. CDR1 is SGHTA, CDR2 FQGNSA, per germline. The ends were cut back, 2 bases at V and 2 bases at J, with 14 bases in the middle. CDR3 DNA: TGTGCCAGCAGCTTAAGCTTAGGAGTCCCCACAGATACGCAGTATTTT. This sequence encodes CASSLSLGVPTDTQYF.

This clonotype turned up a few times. The chain's CDR3 is CATRRGDRGPTDTQYF. The CDR3 DNA follows: TGCGCCACCAGAAGGGGGGATAGGGGGCCCACAGATACGCAGTATTTT. This chain joins TRBV5-1 and TRBJ2-3; D might be TRBD1 (7 bases). CDR1 is SGHRS, CDR2 YFSETQ, per germline. This CDR3 contains 16 residues. V shed 9 bases and J shed 2 bases, with 22 bases lying between them.

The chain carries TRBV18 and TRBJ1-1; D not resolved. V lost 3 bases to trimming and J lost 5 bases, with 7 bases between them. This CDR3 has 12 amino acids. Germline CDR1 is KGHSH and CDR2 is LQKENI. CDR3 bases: TGTGCCAGCTCACCGAGGGAGACTGAAGCTTTCTTT. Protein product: CASSPRETEAFF. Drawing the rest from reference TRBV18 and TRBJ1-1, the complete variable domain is NAGVMQNPRHLVRRRGQEARLRCSPMKGHSHVYWYRQLPEEGLKFMVYLQKENIIDESGMPKERFSAEFPKEGPSILRIQQVVRGDSAAYFCASSPRETEAFFGQGTRLTVV.

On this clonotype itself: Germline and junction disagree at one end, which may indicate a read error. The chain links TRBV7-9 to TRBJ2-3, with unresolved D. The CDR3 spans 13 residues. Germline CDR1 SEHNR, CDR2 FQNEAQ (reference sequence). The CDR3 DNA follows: TGTGTCAGCAGTTCGAGTAGCACAGATACGCAGTATTTT. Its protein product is CVSSSSSTDTQYF.

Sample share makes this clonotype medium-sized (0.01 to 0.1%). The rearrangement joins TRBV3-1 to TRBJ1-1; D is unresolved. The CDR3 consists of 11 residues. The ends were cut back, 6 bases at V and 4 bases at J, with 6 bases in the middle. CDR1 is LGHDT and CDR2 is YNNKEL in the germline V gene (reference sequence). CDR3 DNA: TGTGCCAGCAGGGCGGGCACTGAAGCTTTCTTT. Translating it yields CASRAGTEAFF.

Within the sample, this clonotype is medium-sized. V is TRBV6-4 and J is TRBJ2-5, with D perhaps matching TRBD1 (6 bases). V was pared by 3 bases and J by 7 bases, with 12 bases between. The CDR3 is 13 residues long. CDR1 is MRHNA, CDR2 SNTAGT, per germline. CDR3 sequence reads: CASSEDVRGTQYF. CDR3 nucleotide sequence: TGTGCCAGCAGTGAAGACGTCAGGGGGACCCAGTACTTC.

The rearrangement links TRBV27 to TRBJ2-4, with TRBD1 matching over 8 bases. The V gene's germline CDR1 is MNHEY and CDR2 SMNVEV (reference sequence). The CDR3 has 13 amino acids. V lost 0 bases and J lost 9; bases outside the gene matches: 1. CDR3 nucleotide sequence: TGTGCCAGCAGTTTATCCGGACAGGGCATTCAGTACTTC. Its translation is CASSLSGQGIQYF.

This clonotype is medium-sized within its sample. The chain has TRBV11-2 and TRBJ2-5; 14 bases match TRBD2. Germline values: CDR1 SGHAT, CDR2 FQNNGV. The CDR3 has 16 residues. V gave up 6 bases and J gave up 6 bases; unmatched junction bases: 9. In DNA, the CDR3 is TGTGCCAGCAGGGGGACTAGCGGGGGCACGGTTAAGACCCAGTACTTC. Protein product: CASRGTSGGTVKTQYF.

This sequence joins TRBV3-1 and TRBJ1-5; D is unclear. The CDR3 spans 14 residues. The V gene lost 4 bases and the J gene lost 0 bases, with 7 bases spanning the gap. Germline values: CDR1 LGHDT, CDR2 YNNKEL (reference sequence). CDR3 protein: CASSRTNSNQPQHF. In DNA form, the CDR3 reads TGTGCCAGCAGCCGTACAAATAGCAATCAGCCCCAGCATTTT.

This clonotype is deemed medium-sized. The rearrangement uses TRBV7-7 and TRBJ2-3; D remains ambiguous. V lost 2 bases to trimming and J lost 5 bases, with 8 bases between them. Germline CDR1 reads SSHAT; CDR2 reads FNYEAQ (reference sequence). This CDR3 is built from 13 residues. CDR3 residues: CASSLRLEDTQYF. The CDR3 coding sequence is TGTGCCAGCAGCTTACGCCTTGAAGATACGCAGTATTTT.